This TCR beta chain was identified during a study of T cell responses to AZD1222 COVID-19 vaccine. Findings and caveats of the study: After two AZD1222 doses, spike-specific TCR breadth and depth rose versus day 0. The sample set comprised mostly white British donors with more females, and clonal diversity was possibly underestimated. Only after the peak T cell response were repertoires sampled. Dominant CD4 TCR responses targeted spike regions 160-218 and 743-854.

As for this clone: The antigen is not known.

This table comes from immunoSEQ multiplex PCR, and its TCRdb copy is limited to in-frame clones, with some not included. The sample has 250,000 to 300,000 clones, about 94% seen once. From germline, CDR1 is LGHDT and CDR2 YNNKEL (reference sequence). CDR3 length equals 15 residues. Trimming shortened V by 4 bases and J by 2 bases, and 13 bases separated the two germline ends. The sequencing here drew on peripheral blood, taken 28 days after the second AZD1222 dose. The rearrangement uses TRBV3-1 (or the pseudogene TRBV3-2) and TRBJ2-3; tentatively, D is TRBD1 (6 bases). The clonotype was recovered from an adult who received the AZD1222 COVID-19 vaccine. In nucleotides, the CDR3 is TGTGCCAGCAGCCCAGCCTGGGGGCCCACAGATACGCAGTATTTT. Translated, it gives CASSPAWGPTDTQYF.